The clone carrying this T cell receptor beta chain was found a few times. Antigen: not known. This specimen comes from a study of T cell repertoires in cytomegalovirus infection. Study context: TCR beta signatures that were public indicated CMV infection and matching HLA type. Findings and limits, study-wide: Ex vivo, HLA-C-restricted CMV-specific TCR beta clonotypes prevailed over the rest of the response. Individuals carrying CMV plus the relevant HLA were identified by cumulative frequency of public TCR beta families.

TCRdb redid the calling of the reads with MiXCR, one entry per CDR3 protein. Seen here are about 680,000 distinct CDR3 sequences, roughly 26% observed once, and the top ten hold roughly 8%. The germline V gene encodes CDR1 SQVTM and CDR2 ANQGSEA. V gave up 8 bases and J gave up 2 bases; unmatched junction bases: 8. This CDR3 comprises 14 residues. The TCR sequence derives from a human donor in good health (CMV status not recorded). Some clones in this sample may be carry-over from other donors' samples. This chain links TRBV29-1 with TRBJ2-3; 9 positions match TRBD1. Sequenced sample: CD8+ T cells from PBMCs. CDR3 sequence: CSIKTGGFTDTQYF. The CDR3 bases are TGCAGCATTAAGACAGGGGGTTTCACAGATACGCAGTATTTT.